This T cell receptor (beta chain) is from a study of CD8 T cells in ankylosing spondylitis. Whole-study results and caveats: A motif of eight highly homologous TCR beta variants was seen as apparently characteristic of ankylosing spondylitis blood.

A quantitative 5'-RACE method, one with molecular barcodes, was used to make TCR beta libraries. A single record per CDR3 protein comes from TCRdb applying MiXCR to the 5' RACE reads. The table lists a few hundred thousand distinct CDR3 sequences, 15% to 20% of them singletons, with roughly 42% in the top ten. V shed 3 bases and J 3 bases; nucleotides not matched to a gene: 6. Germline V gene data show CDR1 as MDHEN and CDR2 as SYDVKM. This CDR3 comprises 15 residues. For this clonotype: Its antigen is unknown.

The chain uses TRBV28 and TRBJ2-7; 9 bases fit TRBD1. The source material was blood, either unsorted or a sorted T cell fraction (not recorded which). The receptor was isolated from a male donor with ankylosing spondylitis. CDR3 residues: CASSFLRDRDYEQYF. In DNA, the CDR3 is TGTGCCAGCAGTTTTCTTCGGGACAGGGACTACGAGCAGTACTTC.